The TCR beta chain under discussion was sequenced for a study of blood T cell repertoires in COVID-19. Turning to the study itself: There were acute and convalescent COVID-19 samples, and they came from the United States, Italy and Spain. T cells, B-cell-depleted T cells, or PBMCs provided the cDNA or gDNA that served as material.

The germline CDR1 and CDR2 sequences are SEHNR and FQNEAQ (reference sequence). V was shortened by 4 bases and J by 0 bases, with 7 bases between the two germline ends. The CDR3 totals 13 residues. Participant-reported clinical history was the basis for cohort assignment. Per the study methods: Reference gene primer amplification gave nucleated cell count estimates. Using immunoSEQ multiplex PCR, the repertoire was profiled, and TCRdb retains in-frame clones only, with some absent. D and trimming were read from the DNA, whereas the V and J calls and clone size are those reported in that table. Among about 270,000 clones, 85% to 90% were seen once, and the ten largest hold 2% to 3%.

Sequenced input: PBMCs or T cells enriched from blood (not recorded which). This TCR derives from a woman aged 18-29 years who had recovered from COVID-19. The rearrangement uses TRBV7-9 and TRBJ2-7; the D gene is possibly TRBD1 (5 bases). DNA for the CDR3: TGTGCCAGCAGCTCAGGGAACTCCTACGAGCAGTACTTC. Translated: CASSSGNSYEQYF. The full variable domain, completed using reference TRBV7-9 and TRBJ2-7, is DTGVSQNPRHKITKRGQNVTFRCDPISEHNRLYWYRQTLGQGPEFLTYFQNEAQLEKSRLLSDRFSAERPKGSFSTLEIQRTEQGDSAMYLCASSSGNSYEQYFGPGTRLTVT.